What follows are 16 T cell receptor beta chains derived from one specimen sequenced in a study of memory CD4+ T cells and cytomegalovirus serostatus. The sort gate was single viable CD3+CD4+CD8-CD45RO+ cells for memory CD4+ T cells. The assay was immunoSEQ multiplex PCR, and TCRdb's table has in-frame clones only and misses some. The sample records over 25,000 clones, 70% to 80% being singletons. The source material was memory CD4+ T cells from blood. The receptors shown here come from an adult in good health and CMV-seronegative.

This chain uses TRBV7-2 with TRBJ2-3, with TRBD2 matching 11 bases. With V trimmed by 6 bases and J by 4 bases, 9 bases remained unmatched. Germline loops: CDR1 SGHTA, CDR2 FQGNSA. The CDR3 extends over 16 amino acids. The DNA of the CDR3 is TGTGCCAGCAGGGTAACCGGGACTAGCGGACCAGATACGCAGTATTTT. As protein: CASRVTGTSGPDTQYF.

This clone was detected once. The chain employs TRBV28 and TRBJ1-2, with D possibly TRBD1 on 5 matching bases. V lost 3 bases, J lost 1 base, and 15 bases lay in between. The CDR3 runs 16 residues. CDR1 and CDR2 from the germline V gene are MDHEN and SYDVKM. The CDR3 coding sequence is TGTGCCAGCAGTTTTGCGGGGGTAGCCAATAACTATGGCTACACCTTC. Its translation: CASSFAGVANNYGYTF.

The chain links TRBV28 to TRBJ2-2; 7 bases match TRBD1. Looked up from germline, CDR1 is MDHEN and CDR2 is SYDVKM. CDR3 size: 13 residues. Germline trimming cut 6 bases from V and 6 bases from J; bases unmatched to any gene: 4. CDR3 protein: CASRTGEPGELFF. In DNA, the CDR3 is TGTGCCAGCAGAACAGGGGAACCCGGGGAGCTGTTTTTT.

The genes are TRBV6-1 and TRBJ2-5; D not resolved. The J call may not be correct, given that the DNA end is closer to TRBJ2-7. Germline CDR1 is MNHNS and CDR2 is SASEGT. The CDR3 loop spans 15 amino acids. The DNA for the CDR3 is TGTGCCAGCAGTGAAGAGTACATCGGCAGCTACGAGCAGTACTTC. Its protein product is CASSEEYIGSYEQYF.

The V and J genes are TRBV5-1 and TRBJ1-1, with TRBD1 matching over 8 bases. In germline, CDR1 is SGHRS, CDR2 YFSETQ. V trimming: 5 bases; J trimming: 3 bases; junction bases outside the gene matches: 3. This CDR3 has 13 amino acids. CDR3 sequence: CASSMTGDTEAFF. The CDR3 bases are TGCGCCAGCAGTATGACAGGGGACACTGAAGCTTTCTTT.

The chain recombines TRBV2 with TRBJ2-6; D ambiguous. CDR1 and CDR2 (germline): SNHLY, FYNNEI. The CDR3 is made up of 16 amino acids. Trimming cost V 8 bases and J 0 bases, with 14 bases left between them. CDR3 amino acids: CASLRDSSSGANVLTF. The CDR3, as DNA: TGTGCCAGCCTCAGAGACTCGTCCTCTGGGGCCAACGTCCTGACTTTC.

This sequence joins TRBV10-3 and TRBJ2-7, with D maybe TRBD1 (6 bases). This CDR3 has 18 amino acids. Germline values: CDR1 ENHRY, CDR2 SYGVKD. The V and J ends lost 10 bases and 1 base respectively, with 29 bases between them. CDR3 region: CASENKLRTDSFSYEQYF. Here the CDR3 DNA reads TGTGCCAGTGAAAATAAACTCCGGACAGATAGTTTTTCCTACGAGCAGTACTTC.

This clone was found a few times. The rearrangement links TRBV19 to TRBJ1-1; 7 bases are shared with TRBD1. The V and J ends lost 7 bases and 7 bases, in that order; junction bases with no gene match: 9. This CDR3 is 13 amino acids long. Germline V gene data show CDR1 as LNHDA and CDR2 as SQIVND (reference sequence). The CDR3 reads CASIPDRVSEAFF. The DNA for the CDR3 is TGTGCCAGTATCCCCGACAGGGTAAGTGAAGCTTTCTTT.

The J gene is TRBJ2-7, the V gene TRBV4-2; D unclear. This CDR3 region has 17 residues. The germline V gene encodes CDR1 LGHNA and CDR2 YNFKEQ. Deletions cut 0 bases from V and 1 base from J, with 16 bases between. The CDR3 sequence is CASSQEGSRVKSYEQYF. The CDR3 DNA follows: TGTGCCAGCAGCCAAGAGGGGTCACGGGTCAAGTCCTACGAGCAGTACTTC.

CDR3 coding DNA: TGTGCCAGCAGCTCGCTGGACAGGGTGGGCTACGAGCAGTACTTC. Its protein is CASSSLDRVGYEQYF. The rearrangement joins TRBV5-6 to TRBJ2-7, with TRBD1 matching over 8 bases. CDR1 and CDR2 (germline): SGHDT, YYEEEE. This CDR3 has 15 residues. The ends lost 3 bases at V and 3 bases at J; junction bases unmatched: 8.

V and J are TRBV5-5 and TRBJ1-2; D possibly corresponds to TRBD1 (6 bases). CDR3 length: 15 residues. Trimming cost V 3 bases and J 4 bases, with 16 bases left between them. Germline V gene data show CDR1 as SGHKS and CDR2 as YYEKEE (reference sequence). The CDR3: CASSSPPATGYGYTF. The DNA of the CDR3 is TGTGCCAGCAGCTCCCCCCCGGCGACAGGCTATGGCTACACCTTC.

The CDR3 is CASSYSRGSSRTQYF. CDR3 coding DNA: TGTGCCAGCAGTTACTCGAGGGGGTCCTCTCGGACGCAGTATTTT. The genes are TRBV6-5 and TRBJ2-3, with D possibly being TRBD1 (6 bases). The V gene lost 0 bases and the J gene lost 9 bases, with 16 bases spanning the gap. The CDR3 has 15 residues. Germline V gene data show CDR1 as MNHEY and CDR2 as SVGAGI.

Here the CDR3 DNA reads TGTGCCAGTAACCAGGACAGGGGGCGAATAACTAATGAGCAGTACTTC. This translates into CASNQDRGRITNEQYF. The rearrangement joins TRBV19 to TRBJ2-7; 11 positions match TRBD1. With V trimmed by 7 bases and J by 7 bases, 15 bases remained unmatched. The CDR3 spans 16 residues. Germline loops: CDR1 LNHDA, CDR2 SQIVND (reference sequence). Using reference TRBV19 and TRBJ2-7 for the parts outside the CDR3, the full variable domain is DGGITQSPKYLFRKEGQNVTLSCEQNLNHDAMYWYRQDPGQGLRLIYYSQIVNDFQKGDIAEGYSVSREKKESFPLTVTSAQKNPTAFYLCASNQDRGRITNEQYFGPGTRLTVT.

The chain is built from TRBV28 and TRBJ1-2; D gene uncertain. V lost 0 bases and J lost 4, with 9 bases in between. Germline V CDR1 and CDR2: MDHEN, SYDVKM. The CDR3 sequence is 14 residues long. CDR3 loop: CASSLWTVFYGYTF. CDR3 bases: TGTGCCAGCAGTTTATGGACCGTGTTCTATGGCTACACCTTC.

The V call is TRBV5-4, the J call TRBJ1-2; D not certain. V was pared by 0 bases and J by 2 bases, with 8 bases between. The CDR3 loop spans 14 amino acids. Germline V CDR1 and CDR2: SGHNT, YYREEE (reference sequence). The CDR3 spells CASSLDPTNYGYTF. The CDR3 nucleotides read TGTGCCAGCAGCTTGGACCCAACCAACTATGGCTACACCTTC.

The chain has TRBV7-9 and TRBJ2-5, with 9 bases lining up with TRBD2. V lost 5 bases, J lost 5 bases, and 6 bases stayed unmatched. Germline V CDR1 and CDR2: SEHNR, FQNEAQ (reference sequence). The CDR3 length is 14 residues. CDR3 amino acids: CASSGGLAVETQYF. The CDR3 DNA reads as TGTGCCAGCAGCGGGGGACTAGCCGTGGAGACCCAGTACTTC.